This TCR beta chain was captured in a study of graft-versus-host responses after intestinal transplantation. Broader study findings: The highest levels of circulating GvH clones went along with early declines in HvG clones after transplant.

Sequenced by immunoSEQ multiplex PCR; TCRdb stores in-frame clones only, minus some. The sample lists some 17,000 clones, less than 85% occurring once. As regards this clone: Antigen unknown.

Deletions cut 1 base from V and 1 base from J, with 8 bases between. The CDR3 consists of 14 residues. The germline gives CDR1 MGHRA, CDR2 YSYEKL. Graft tissue was processed to release intraepithelial and lamina propria lymphocytes. This chain joins TRBV4-1 and TRBJ2-7; tentative D call: TRBD1 (5 bases). The receptor's source is a human patient who received an intestinal transplant, so some T cells may come from the graft donor. Source: ileum tissue, taken 17 days after transplant. The CDR3 reads CASSQGPGSYEQYF. The CDR3 coding sequence is TGCGCCAGCAGCCAAGGCCCAGGGTCCTACGAGCAGTACTTC.